This T cell receptor (beta chain) is drawn from a study of blood T cell repertoires in COVID-19. The wider study: The United States, Italy and Spain supplied acute and convalescent COVID-19 samples. PBMCs, B-cell-depleted T cells, or T cells were the source of the cDNA or gDNA that made up the material.

Trimming took 2 bases from V and 0 from J, leaving 11 bases between them. This CDR3 region has 16 residues. CDR1 and CDR2 from the germline V gene are LGHDT and YNNKEL (reference sequence). Source study methods: Amplification with reference gene primers provided the estimates of nucleated cell counts. Using immunoSEQ multiplex PCR, the repertoire was profiled, and TCRdb retains in-frame clones only, with some absent. The V and J calls and clone size are taken from that table; D and trimming were inferred from the DNA. The data show more than 70,000 clones, approximately 89% seen once. This chain connects TRBV3-1 (or the pseudogene TRBV3-2) to TRBJ2-4; no clear D gene. The TCR sequence derives from a man aged 50 to 59 with active or convalescent COVID-19. The sequencing input was peripheral blood. CDR3 DNA sequence: TGTGCCAGCAGCCAAAATACGCGCCTAGCCAAAAACATTCAGTACTTC. Its translation is CASSQNTRLAKNIQYF.